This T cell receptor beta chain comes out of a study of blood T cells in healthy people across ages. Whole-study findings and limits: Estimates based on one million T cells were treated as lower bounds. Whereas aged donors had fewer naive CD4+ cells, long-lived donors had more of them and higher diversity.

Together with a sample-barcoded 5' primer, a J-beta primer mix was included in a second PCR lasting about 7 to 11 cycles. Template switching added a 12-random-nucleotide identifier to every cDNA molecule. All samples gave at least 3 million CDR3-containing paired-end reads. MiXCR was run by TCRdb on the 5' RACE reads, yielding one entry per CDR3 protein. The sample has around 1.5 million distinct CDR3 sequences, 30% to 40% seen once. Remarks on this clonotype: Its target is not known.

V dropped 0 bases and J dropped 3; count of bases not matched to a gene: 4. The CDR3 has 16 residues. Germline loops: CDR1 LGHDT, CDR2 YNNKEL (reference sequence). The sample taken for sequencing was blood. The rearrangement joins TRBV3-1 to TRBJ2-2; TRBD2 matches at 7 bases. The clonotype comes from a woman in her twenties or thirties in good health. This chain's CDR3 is CASSQEGEGDTGELFF. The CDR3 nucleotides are TGTGCCAGCAGCCAAGAAGGGGAGGGTGACACCGGGGAGCTGTTTTTT.